The text below deals with one T cell receptor beta chain. This record belongs to a study of blood T cell repertoires in COVID-19. At the level of the study: From the United States, Italy and Spain came samples of acute and convalescent COVID-19. From T cells, B-cell-depleted T cells, or PBMCs came the material, which was cDNA or gDNA.

Assay: immunoSEQ multiplex PCR; the TCRdb copy retains only in-frame clones and omits some. Among a few hundred thousand clones listed, 80% to 90% were seen once. V lost 4 bases and J lost 4; bases outside the gene matches: 10. The length of the CDR3 is 16 residues. Per the germline V gene, CDR1 is MGHRA and CDR2 is YSYEKL. The cohort comprised adults aged 18 to 89 years residing in approximately 25 US areas. Participants' own reports of clinical history determined their cohort assignment. The gene calls are TRBV4-1 and TRBJ1-1; 9 bases align to TRBD1. The TCR originated in a young man who had recovered from COVID-19. Input material: PBMCs or T cells enriched from blood (not recorded which). The CDR3 region is CASSLYYGQGSTEAFF. The CDR3 DNA sequence: TGCGCCAGCAGCCTATACTACGGACAGGGGTCCACTGAAGCTTTCTTT.